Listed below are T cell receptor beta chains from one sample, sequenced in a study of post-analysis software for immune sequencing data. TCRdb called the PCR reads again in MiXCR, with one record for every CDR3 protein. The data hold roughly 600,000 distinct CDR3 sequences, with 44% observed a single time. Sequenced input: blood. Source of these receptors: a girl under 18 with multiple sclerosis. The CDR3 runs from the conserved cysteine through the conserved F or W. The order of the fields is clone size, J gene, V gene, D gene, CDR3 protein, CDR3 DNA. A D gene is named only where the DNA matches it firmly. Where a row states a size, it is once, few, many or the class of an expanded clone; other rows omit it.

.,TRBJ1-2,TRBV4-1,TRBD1,CASSHFQGANYGYTF,TGCGCCAGCAGCCATTTCCAGGGGGCCAACTATGGCTACACCTTC
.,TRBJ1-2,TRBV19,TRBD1,CASSRGQATPNYGYTF,TGTGCCAGTAGTAGGGGACAGGCGACTCCTAACTATGGCTACACCTTC
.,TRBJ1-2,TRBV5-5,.,CASSLSAGTSGGYTF,TGTGCCAGCAGCTTGTCGGCAGGGACTAGTGGCGGCTACACCTTC
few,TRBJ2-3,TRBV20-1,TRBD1,CSARQGVSTDTQYF,TGCAGTGCTAGGCAGGGGGTTAGCACAGATACGCAGTATTTT
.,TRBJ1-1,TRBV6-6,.,CASSDGRGGRGTEAFF,TGTGCCAGCAGTGACGGCCGAGGGGGAAGGGGCACTGAAGCTTTCTTT
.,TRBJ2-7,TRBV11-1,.,CASSPNWDEQYF,TGTGCCAGCAGTCCAAATTGGGACGAGCAGTACTTC
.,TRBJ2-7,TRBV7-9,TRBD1,CASSLGQGKYF,TGTGCCAGCAGCCTGGGACAGGGAAAGTACTTC
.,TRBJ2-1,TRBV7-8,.,CASSLAFSHVGEQFF,TGTGCCAGCAGCTTAGCGTTCTCTCACGTCGGGGAGCAGTTCTTC
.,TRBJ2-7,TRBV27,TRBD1,CASSSLDRSIYEQYF,TGTGCCAGCAGTTCCTTGGACAGGTCTATCTACGAGCAGTACTTC
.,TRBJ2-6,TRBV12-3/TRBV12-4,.,CASSPPVGDSGANVLTF,TGTGCCAGCAGTCCCCCAGTCGGTGACTCTGGGGCCAACGTCCTGACTTTC
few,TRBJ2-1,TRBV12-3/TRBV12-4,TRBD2,CASSVLSGRFYNEQFF,TGTGCCAGCAGTGTCCTTAGCGGGAGATTCTACAATGAGCAGTTCTTC
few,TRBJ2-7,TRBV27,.,CASSLGTESSYEQYF,TGTGCCAGCAGTTTAGGGACGGAGAGCTCCTACGAGCAGTACTTC
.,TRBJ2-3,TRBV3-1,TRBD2,CASSQRTSGRDTQYF,TGTGCCAGCAGCCAACGGACTAGCGGGAGAGATACGCAGTATTTT
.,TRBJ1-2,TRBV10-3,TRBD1,CATSPGTGGNYGYTF,TGTGCCACATCCCCCGGGACAGGGGGAAACTATGGCTACACCTTC
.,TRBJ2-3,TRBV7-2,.,CASSPPLVTDTQYF,TGTGCCAGCAGCCCACCGCTAGTGACAGATACGCAGTATTTT
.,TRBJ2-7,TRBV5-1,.,CASSLSRTPYEQYF,TGCGCCAGCAGCTTGTCACGGACCCCCTACGAGCAGTACTTC
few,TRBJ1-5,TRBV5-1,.,CASSYNQPQHF,TGCGCCAGCAGCTACAATCAGCCCCAGCATTTT
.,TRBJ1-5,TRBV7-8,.,CAGSQAGGRYSNQPQHF,TGTGCCGGCAGCCAAGCAGGAGGACGGTATAGCAATCAGCCCCAGCATTTT
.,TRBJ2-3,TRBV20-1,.,CSARDPGGGSGDTQYF,TGCAGTGCTAGAGACCCCGGTGGGGGTTCAGGAGATACGCAGTATTTT
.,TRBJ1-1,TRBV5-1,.,CASSTPERGGKTEAFF,TGCGCCAGCAGCACCCCCGAGCGGGGCGGGAAGACTGAAGCTTTCTTT
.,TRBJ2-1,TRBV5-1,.,CASSLSSRVTSYNEQFF,TGCGCCAGCAGCTTGTCCAGTCGAGTTACCTCGTACAATGAGCAGTTCTTC
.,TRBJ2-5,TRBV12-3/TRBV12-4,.,CASSSWGQNQETQYF,TGTGCCAGCAGTTCGTGGGGGCAGAACCAAGAGACCCAGTACTTC
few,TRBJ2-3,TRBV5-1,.,CASSLGILATNTQYF,TGCGCCAGCAGCTTGGGGATACTAGCAACAAATACGCAGTATTTT
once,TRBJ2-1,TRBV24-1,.,CATRGLWTGDEQFF,TGTGCCACCAGGGGTCTATGGACCGGGGATGAGCAGTTCTTC
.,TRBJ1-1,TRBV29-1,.,CSVATNTEAFF,TGCAGCGTCGCCACGAACACTGAAGCTTTCTTT
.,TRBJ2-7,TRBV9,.,CASSVGSRTKNYEQYF,TGTGCCAGCAGCGTAGGATCTAGGACAAAAAACTACGAGCAGTACTTC
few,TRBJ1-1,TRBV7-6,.,CASKGMNTEAFF,TGTGCCAGCAAAGGGATGAACACTGAAGCTTTCTTT
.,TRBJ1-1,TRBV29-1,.,CSPLGDLNTEAFF,TGCAGCCCCCTGGGTGACCTGAACACTGAAGCTTTCTTT
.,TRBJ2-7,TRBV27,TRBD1,CASSLRDRITYEQYF,TGTGCCAGCAGTCTAAGGGACAGGATAACTTACGAGCAGTACTTC
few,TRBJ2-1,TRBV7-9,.,CASSSFSGESYNEQFF,TGTGCCAGCAGCTCTTTTAGCGGCGAAAGTTACAATGAGCAGTTCTTC
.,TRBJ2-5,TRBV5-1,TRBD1,CASSSQGAKETQYF,TGCGCCAGCAGCTCACAGGGGGCGAAGGAGACCCAGTACTTC
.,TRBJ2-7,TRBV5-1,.,CASSLAGQNYEQYF,TGCGCCAGCAGCTTGGCCGGACAGAACTACGAGCAGTACTTC
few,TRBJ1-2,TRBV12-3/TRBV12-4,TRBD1,CASRKGTAGYTF,TGTGCCAGCAGAAAAGGGACAGCTGGCTACACCTTC
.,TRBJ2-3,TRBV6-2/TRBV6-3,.,CASIKSSTDTQYF,TGTGCCAGCATTAAATCTAGCACAGATACGCAGTATTTT
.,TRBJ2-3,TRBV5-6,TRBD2,CASSLGAGVPTDTQYF,TGTGCCAGCAGCTTGGGGGCGGGAGTCCCCACAGATACGCAGTATTTT
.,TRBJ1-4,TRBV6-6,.,CASSTGGGGEKLFF,TGTGCCAGCAGTACCGGCGGAGGCGGTGAAAAACTGTTTTTT
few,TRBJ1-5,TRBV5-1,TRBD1,CASSLWGSGGGRNQPQHF,TGCGCCAGCAGCTTGTGGGGATCAGGGGGCGGCCGTAATCAGCCCCAGCATTTT
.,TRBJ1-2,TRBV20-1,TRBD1,CSASQTGGGHGYTF,TGCAGTGCTAGCCAGACAGGGGGCGGCCATGGCTACACCTTC
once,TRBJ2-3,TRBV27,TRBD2,CASSVLAGATQYF,TGTGCCAGCAGTGTACTAGCGGGAGCTACGCAGTATTTT
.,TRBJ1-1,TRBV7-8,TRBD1,CASSSPGQWTEAFF,TGTGCCAGCAGCTCCCCGGGACAGTGGACTGAAGCTTTCTTT
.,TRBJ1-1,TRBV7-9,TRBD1,CASSQGTGNTEAFF,TGTGCCAGCAGCCAAGGGACAGGGAACACTGAAGCTTTCTTT
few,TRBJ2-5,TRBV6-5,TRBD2,CASSYSRLAGVNEQYF,TGTGCCAGCAGTTACTCGCGGCTAGCGGGGGTCAATGAGCAGTACTTC
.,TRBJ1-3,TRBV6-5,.,CASSNSFTGIGNTIYF,TGTGCCAGCAGCAACTCCTTTACAGGGATCGGAAACACCATATATTTT
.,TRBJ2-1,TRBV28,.,CASSFVGVEQFF,TGTGCCAGCAGTTTCGTGGGGGTTGAGCAGTTCTTC
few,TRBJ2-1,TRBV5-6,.,CASIKFDRHNEQFF,TGTGCCAGCATCAAATTTGACAGACACAATGAGCAGTTCTTC
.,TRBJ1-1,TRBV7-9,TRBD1,CASSSLQGPVNTEAFF,TGTGCCAGCAGCTCCCTACAGGGGCCCGTAAACACTGAAGCTTTCTTT
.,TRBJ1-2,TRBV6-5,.,CASSYLSVGGGSGYTF,TGTGCCAGCAGTTACCTCAGCGTCGGGGGAGGGAGTGGCTACACCTTC
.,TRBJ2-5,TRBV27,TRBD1,CVSSLARGLETQYF,TGTGTCAGCAGTTTAGCCAGGGGGCTGGAGACCCAGTACTTC
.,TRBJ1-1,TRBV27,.,CASSLLVRGTEAFF,TGTGCCAGCAGTTTATTAGTAAGGGGGACTGAAGCTTTCTTT
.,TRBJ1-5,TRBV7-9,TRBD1,CASSLAPGGAGQPQHF,TGTGCCAGCAGCTTAGCGCCAGGGGGAGCTGGTCAGCCCCAGCATTTT
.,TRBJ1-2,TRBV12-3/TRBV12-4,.,CASSLSTDYGYTF,TGTGCCAGCAGTTTATCGACCGACTATGGCTACACCTTC
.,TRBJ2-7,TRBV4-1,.,CASSHHRVPPYEQYF,TGCGCCAGCAGCCACCACAGGGTACCCCCCTACGAGCAGTACTTC
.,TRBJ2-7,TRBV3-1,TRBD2,CASSQGLGGKKNEQYF,TGTGCCAGCAGCCAAGGCCTGGGGGGGAAGAAGAACGAGCAGTACTTC